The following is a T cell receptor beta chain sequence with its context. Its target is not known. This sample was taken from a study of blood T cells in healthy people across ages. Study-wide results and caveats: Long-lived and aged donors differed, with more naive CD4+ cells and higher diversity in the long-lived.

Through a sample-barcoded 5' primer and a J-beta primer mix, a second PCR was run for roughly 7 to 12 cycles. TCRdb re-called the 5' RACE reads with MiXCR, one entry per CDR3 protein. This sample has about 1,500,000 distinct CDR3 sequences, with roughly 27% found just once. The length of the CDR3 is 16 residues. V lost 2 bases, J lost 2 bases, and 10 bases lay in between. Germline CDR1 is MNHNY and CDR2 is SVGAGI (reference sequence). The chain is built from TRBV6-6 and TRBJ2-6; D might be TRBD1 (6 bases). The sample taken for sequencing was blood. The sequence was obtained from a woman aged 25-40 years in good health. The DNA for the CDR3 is TGTGCCAGCAGTTACGGGGGCCAGGCTGGGGCCAACGTCCTGACTTTC. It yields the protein CASSYGGQAGANVLTF.